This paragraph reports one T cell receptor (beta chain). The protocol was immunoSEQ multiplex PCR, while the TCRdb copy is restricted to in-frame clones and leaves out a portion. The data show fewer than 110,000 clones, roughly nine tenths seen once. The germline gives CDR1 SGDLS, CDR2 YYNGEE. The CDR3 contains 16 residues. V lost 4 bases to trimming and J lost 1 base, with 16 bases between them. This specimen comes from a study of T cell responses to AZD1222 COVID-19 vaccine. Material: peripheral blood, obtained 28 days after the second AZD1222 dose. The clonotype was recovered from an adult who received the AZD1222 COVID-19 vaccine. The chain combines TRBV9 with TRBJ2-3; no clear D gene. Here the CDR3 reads CASSPRSPGGTDTQYF. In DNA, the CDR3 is TGTGCCAGCAGCCCACGGTCGCCCGGCGGCACAGATACGCAGTATTTT.